The 14 T cell receptor beta chains given below trace back to one sample, sequenced in a study of human T cells and chemical hapten exposure. TCRdb redid the calling of the RACE reads with MiXCR, one entry per CDR3 protein. Here the sample spans around 300,000 distinct CDR3 sequences, 5% to 6.5% being singletons. The time point is: pre-sensitization, week 0. The treatment here: therapeutic diphenylcyclopropenone sensitization with weekly scalp DPC. Source: whole blood, taken in connection with sensitization to the hapten diphenylcyclopropenone (DPC). All receptors come from a woman in her late teens or twenties with alopecia areata. Some clones in this sample may be carry-over from other donors' samples.

CDR3 nucleotides: TGCAGTGCTTATCGCGCGGGGGGACGCACAGATACGCAGTATTTT. It is translated as CSAYRAGGRTDTQYF. J is TRBJ2-3 and V is TRBV20-1, with 8 bases fitting TRBD2. Trimming at V came to 5 bases and at J to 1 base, leaving 8 bases not matched to a gene. The CDR3 spans 15 residues. In germline, CDR1 is DFQATT, CDR2 SNEGSKA (reference sequence).

As to this clonotype: Germline is not matched at one junction end, which may reflect a read error. The rearrangement uses TRBV2 and TRBJ1-2; a weak D match, TRBD1 (5 bases). The CDR3 contains 13 residues. Germline loops: CDR1 SNHLY, CDR2 FYNNEI. DNA of the CDR3: TGTACCAGCAGTGTTTCAGGGAACTATGGCTACACCTTC. It yields the protein CTSSVSGNYGYTF.

In its sample, this clonotype was seen a few times. The V gene is TRBV4-1, the J gene TRBJ1-4; TRBD1 agrees at 7 bases. The CDR3 sequence is 13 residues long. J gave up 5 bases and V 6 bases, and 3 bases lay outside the gene matches. CDR1 is MGHRA, CDR2 YSYEKL, per germline. CDR3 sequence (DNA): TGCGCCAGCAGTTGGACAGGAAATGAAAAACTGTTTTTT. Its translation is CASSWTGNEKLFF.

This sequence joins TRBV6-2 or TRBV6-3 and TRBJ2-5; 8 bases line up with TRBD2. The CDR3 is 14 amino acids. The J segment lost 7 bases and the V segment lost 5 bases, leaving 9 bases of the junction unmatched. The germline V gene encodes CDR1 MNHEY and CDR2 SVGEGT. The CDR3 coding sequence is TGTGCCAGCAGTCCCGGGACTAGGAAAGTGACCCAGTACTTC. Residues: CASSPGTRKVTQYF.

A word on this clonotype: One end of the junction is discordant with germline, which a read error may explain. V is TRBV5-1 and J is TRBJ2-7, with TRBD1 identical over 10 bases. The CDR3 extends over 13 amino acids. Per germline, CDR1 SGHRS and CDR2 YFSETQ. The CDR3 DNA sequence: TGCGCCGGCAGCCCGGGGACAGGGGACGAGCAGTACTTC. It translates to CAGSPGTGDEQYF.

J is TRBJ1-4 and V is TRBV5-1; the D gene is possibly TRBD1 (6 bases). The CDR3 sequence is 14 residues long. Germline-derived CDR1 and CDR2 are SGHRS and YFSETQ. Trimming shortened V by 5 bases and J by 5 bases, and 13 bases separated the two germline ends. This CDR3 reads CASSPTGPNEKLFF. In DNA form, the CDR3 reads TGCGCCAGCAGTCCGACAGGCCCCAATGAAAAACTGTTTTTT.

This clonotype was found many times. V and J are TRBV6-1 and TRBJ1-4; a weak D match, TRBD1 (6 bases). CDR1 MNHNS and CDR2 SASEGT come from the germline V gene. The CDR3 consists of 14 residues. Trimming pared 6 bases from V and 6 bases from J, leaving 14 bases between. The CDR3 DNA sequence: TGTGCCAGCAGAAAGGGGGGCGAGGATGAAAAACTGTTTTTT. Its translation is CASRKGGEDEKLFF.

This clonotype showed up many times. The chain is built from TRBV6-2 or TRBV6-3 and TRBJ2-7, with D hard to call. Trimming took off 4 bases at V and 2 bases at J, with 9 bases between the two ends. The V gene's germline CDR1 is MNHEY and CDR2 SVGEGT. The CDR3 length is 13 residues. CDR3 DNA sequence: TGTGCCAGCAGTTCAAGGGTAGCCTACGAGCAGTACTTC. It encodes CASSSRVAYEQYF.

This clonotype was found many times. The chain has TRBV29-1 and TRBJ2-3, with D hard to call. Germline V gene lookup returns CDR1 SQVTM and CDR2 ANQGSEA. The CDR3 has 12 amino acids. Trimming shortened V by 0 bases and J by 4 bases, and 5 bases separated the two germline ends. CDR3 coding DNA: TGCAGCGTTGAAGAAGGACCAGATACGCAGTATTTT. Its protein is CSVEEGPDTQYF.

This chain links TRBV12-3 or TRBV12-4 with TRBJ1-4, with unresolved D. CDR3 length equals 14 residues. Trimming cost V 4 bases and J 3 bases, with 9 bases left between them. CDR3 residues: CASSSVLPNEKLFF. In nucleotides, the CDR3 is TGTGCCAGCAGTTCAGTCTTGCCTAATGAAAAACTGTTTTTT.

J is TRBJ1-1 and V is TRBV3-1; tentatively, D is TRBD1 (5 bases). Germline V gene lookup returns CDR1 LGHDT and CDR2 YNNKEL (reference sequence). This CDR3 spans 12 amino acids. Between the trimmed V and J ends, which lost 1 base and 8 bases, there was a span of 8 bases. CDR3 amino acids: CASSQAKGEAFF. The CDR3, as DNA: TGTGCCAGCAGCCAAGCGAAGGGGGAAGCTTTCTTT.

There are a few counts of this clonotype. The chain employs TRBV28 and TRBJ2-7, with TRBD1 identical over 8 bases. The CDR3 totals 15 residues. V lost 7 bases and J lost 6; bases outside the gene matches: 14. The germline gives CDR1 MDHEN, CDR2 SYDVKM. CDR3 in amino acids: CASIHRPGTGGEQYF. CDR3 nucleotides: TGTGCCAGCATCCACCGCCCCGGAACAGGGGGCGAGCAGTACTTC.

A remark on this clonotype: It is likely a read error, because the conserved phenylalanine at the end of the CDR3 is missing. It is unclear where the CDR3 begins or ends on the DNA, so no DNA is shown, and the CDR3 is as TCRdb lists it. The chain uses TRBV4-3 and TRBJ2-7; TRBD2 is taken as the D call from the table, unchecked against the DNA. The CDR3 sequence runs 10 residues, both termini included. Germline lookup yields CDR1 LGHNA and CDR2 YSLEER. The chain's CDR3 is CASSQEVGLI.

V gene TRBV2 combines with J gene TRBJ2-5; D is unresolved. The CDR3 sequence is 15 residues long. The V gene's germline CDR1 is SNHLY and CDR2 FYNNEI. Trimming shortened V by 5 bases and J by 2 bases, and 15 bases separated the two germline ends. CDR3 bases: TGTGCCAGCAGTTTGACGATGCGGCGTCAAGAGACCCAGTACTTC. This translates into CASSLTMRRQETQYF.